The text below deals with one T cell receptor (beta chain). What it binds is not known. Mismatch with germline at one junction end may stem from a read error. TCR beta cDNA was made from 400 to 600 ng total RNA with a constant-region primer. ARM-PCR, slightly modified, supplied the TCR beta libraries through three nested multiplex PCR rounds. Researchers ran the first two PCR rounds for roughly 10 cycles each with TRBV1-TRBV30 forward primers and a C-beta reverse primer. TCRdb re-called the multiplex PCR reads through MiXCR, storing one row per CDR3 protein. The sample lists 90,000 to 100,000 distinct CDR3 sequences, 55% to 70% occurring once. The V gene's germline CDR1 is SGHAT and CDR2 FQNNGV. This CDR3 spans 18 amino acids. Starting material for RNA and DNA co-extraction consisted of roughly 19-30 mg of unsorted bulk tissue. Patients underwent resection of primary liver carcinoma. This entry comes from a study of tumor-infiltrating lymphocytes in primary liver carcinoma. The study's findings and limits: Top-250-clone fractions were significantly higher in tumors than in blood (p = 0.039). Found in all five tumor regions were only about 8-24% of top clones. It was tumor-adjacent and tumor-blood pairs that overlapped less than tumor region pairs did.

The gene calls are TRBV11-2 and TRBJ2-1; D possibly corresponds to TRBD2 (6 bases). Sample: liver tumor tissue from sampling region 5. The subset: tumor region T5, tumor centre. This TCR came from a woman aged 55-69 years with primary liver carcinoma and hepatitis B virus infection. CDR3 sequence (DNA): TGTGCTAGCAGCTTAGGTGATAGCGGTAGACTTCAATACAATGAGCAGTTCTTC. Encoded protein: CASSLGDSGRLQYNEQFF.